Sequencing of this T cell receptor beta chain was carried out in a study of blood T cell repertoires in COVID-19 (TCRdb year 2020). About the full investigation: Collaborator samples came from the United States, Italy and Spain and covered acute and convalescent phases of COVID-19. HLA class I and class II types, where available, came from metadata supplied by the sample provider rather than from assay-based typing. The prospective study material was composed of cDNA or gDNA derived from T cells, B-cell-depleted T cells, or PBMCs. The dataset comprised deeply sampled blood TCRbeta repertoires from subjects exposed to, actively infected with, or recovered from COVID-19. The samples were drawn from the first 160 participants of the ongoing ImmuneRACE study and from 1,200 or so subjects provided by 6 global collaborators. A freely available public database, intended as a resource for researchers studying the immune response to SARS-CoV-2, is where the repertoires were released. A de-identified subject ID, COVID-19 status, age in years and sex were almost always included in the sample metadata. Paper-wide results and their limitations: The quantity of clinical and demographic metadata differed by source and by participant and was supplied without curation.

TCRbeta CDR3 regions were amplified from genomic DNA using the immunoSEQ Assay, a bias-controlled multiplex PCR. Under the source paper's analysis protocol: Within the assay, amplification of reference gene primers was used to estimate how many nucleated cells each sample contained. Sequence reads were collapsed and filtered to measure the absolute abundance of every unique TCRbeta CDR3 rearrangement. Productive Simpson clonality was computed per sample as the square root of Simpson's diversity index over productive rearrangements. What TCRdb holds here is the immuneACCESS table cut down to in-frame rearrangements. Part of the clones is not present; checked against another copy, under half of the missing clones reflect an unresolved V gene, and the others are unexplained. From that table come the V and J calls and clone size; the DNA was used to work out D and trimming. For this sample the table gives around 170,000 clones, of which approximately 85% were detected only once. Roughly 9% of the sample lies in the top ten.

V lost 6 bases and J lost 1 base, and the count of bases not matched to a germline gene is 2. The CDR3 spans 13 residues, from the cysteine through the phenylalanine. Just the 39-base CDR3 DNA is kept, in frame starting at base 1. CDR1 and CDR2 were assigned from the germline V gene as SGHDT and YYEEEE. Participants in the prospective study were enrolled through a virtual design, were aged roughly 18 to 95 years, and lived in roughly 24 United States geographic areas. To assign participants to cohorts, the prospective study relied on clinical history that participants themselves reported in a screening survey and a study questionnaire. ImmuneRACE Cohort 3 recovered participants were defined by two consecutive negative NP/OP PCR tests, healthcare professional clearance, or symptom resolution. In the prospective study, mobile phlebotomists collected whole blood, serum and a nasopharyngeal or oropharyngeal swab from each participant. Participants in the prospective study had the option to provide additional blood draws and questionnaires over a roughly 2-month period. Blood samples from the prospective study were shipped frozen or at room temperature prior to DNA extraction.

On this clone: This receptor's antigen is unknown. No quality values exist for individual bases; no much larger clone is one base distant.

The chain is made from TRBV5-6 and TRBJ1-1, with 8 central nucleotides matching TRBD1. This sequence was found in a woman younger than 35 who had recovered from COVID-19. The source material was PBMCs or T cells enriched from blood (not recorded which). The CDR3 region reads CASIGQGNTEAFF. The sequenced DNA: TGTGCCAGCATCGGACAGGGGAACACTGAAGCTTTCTTT.